This TCR beta chain is drawn from a study of cytomegalovirus exposure and HLA in healthy donors. The V gene lost 5 bases and the J gene lost 1 base, with 9 bases spanning the gap. This CDR3 has 14 residues. Germline loops: CDR1 MNHEY, CDR2 SVGAGI. In the PCR, 60 Vbeta and 13 Jbeta primers were used. Libraries were prepared by immunoSEQ multiplex PCR; TCRdb keeps only in-frame clonotypes and omits some of them. The data contain about 130,000 clones, about 82% of them singletons. This clone was picked up one time. The material sequenced was PBMCs. The gene calls are TRBV6-5 and TRBJ1-5; D is perhaps TRBD1 (6 bases). The TCR sequence derives from a boy younger than 18 in good health and CMV-seronegative. CDR3 region: CASSPTGSNQPQHF. CDR3 bases: TGTGCCAGCAGTCCGACAGGCAGCAATCAGCCCCAGCATTTT.